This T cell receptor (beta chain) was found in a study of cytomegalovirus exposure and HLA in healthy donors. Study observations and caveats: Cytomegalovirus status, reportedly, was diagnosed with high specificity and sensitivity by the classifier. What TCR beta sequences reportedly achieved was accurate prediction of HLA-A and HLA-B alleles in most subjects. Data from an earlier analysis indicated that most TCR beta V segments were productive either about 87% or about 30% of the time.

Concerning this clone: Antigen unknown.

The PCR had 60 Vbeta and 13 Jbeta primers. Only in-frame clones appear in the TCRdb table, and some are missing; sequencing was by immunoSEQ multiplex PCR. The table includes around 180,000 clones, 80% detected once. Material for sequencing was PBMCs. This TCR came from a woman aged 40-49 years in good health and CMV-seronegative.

In DNA, the CDR3 is TGTGCCAGCAGTCCCTACAGGGTAATTTCTGGAAACACCATATATTTT. Its protein is CASSPYRVISGNTIYF. The chain recombines TRBV28 with TRBJ1-3, with D possibly TRBD1 on 6 matching bases. Germline lookup yields CDR1 MDHEN and CDR2 SYDVKM. The CDR3 contains 16 residues. V lost 5 bases to trimming and J lost 1 base, with 15 bases between them.